A single TCR beta chain is shown here with its context. The antigen remains unidentified. There are 12 residues in the CDR3. The V and J ends lost 4 bases and 5 bases respectively, with 8 bases between them. Germline CDR1 SGHRS, CDR2 YFSETQ. Produced via immunoSEQ multiplex PCR; TCRdb's table is partial and in-frame only. The sample lists 95,000 to 110,000 clones; approximately 91% were seen once. The sample originates from a study of T cell responses to AZD1222 COVID-19 vaccine. General study results and limits: Repertoires were obtained only post-peak T cell response. CD4 TCRs covered the whole spike, strongest at regions 160-218 and 743-854.

The input for sequencing was peripheral blood, taken on day 0 of AZD1222 vaccination. The sequence was obtained from an adult in good health. The chain employs TRBV5-1 and TRBJ2-3, with D unclear. The CDR3 loop is CASSRTVDTQYF. In DNA, the CDR3 is TGCGCCAGCAGCCGGACCGTAGATACGCAGTATTTT.